The next 30 T cell receptor beta chains were all read from a single sample in a study of blood T cell repertoires in COVID-19. The data were produced by immunoSEQ multiplex PCR, yet TCRdb's version contains in-frame clones alone and is incomplete. The data contain about 220,000 clones, 84% of them seen just once; the ten biggest clones take up about 8.9%. Sequences were obtained from peripheral blood. The receptors were sampled from a man in his fifties or sixties with active or convalescent COVID-19.

The J gene is TRBJ1-6, the V gene TRBV5-1; perhaps TRBD1 as D (5 bases). CDR3 length: 13 amino acids. Germline assignment: CDR1 SGHRS and CDR2 YFSETQ. Trimming left V 0 bases short and J 8 bases short, with 6 bases between. This chain's CDR3 is CASSLEGYSPLHF. The CDR3 DNA reads as TGCGCCAGCAGCTTGGAGGGGTATTCACCCCTCCACTTT.

The J gene is TRBJ1-3, the V gene TRBV11-2; D not resolved. Trimming left V 6 bases short and J 1 base short, with 13 bases between. The germline V gene encodes CDR1 SGHAT and CDR2 FQNNGV. This CDR3 is 15 amino acids long. CDR3 DNA: TGTGCCAGCAGTCTAGGGCGGGGATCTGGAAACACCATATATTTT. It codes for CASSLGRGSGNTIYF.

This clone has only one observation. This sequence joins TRBV19 and TRBJ2-2, with 8 bases fitting TRBD2. Germline V gene data show CDR1 as LNHDA and CDR2 as SQIVND (reference sequence). V trimming: 6 bases; J trimming: 4 bases; junction bases outside the gene matches: 13. The CDR3 runs 17 residues. CDR3 nucleotide sequence: TGTGCCAGTAGACCTAGCGCGGGGGGCCGGATCACCGGGGAGCTGTTTTTT. Translated: CASRPSAGGRITGELFF.

On this clone itself: The sample holds other DNA sequences that translate to the same CDR3. V usage is TRBV6-6 and J usage is TRBJ1-5; maybe TRBD1 (5 bases). Trimming stripped 0 bases from V and 1 base from J, with 10 bases between. The germline V gene encodes CDR1 MNHNY and CDR2 SVGAGI (reference sequence). CDR3 size: 16 residues. The CDR3 nucleotides are TGTGCCAGCAGTTACTCTGGGGCGTCGAGCAATCAGCCCCAGCATTTT. It specifies CASSYSGASSNQPQHF.

J is TRBJ1-2 and V is TRBV28; 9 bases are a match to TRBD1. J gave up 4 bases and V 0 bases, and 3 bases lay outside the gene matches. The CDR3 is made up of 15 amino acids. Germline lookup yields CDR1 MDHEN and CDR2 SYDVKM. This chain's CDR3 is CASSLWGQGLYGYTF. The CDR3 nucleotides are TGTGCCAGCAGTTTATGGGGACAGGGCCTCTATGGCTACACCTTC.

The V call is TRBV7-8, the J call TRBJ2-3, with D perhaps TRBD2 (5 bases). The CDR3 is 14 residues long. V was clipped by 8 bases and J by 4 bases, with 16 bases between them. Germline lookup yields CDR1 SGHVS and CDR2 FQNEAQ. This chain's CDR3 is CASQGRWGADTQYF. CDR3 nucleotides: TGTGCCAGCCAAGGGCGGTGGGGAGCAGATACGCAGTATTTT.

This clone was seen more than once but under ten times. This rearrangement joins TRBV28 to TRBJ1-1; D possibly corresponds to TRBD1 (6 bases). V was pared by 2 bases and J by 0 bases, with 13 bases between. This CDR3 spans 16 amino acids. Germline loops: CDR1 MDHEN, CDR2 SYDVKM. The CDR3 DNA sequence: TGTGCCAGCAGTTTACAGGGGTCGGGGTTGAACACTGAAGCTTTCTTT. Protein sequence: CASSLQGSGLNTEAFF. The full variable domain, its missing parts supplied by reference TRBV28 and TRBJ1-1, is DVKVTQSSRYLVKRTGEKVFLECVQDMDHENMFWYRQDPGLGLRLIYFSYDVKMKEKGDIPEGYSVSREKKERFSLILESASTNQTSMYLCASSLQGSGLNTEAFFGQGTRLTVV.

This clone was observed a single time. The chain carries TRBV5-1 and TRBJ2-1, with 9 bases matching TRBD2. There are 16 residues in the CDR3. Per the germline V gene, CDR1 is SGHRS and CDR2 is YFSETQ. V lost 0 bases, J lost 6 bases, and 7 bases stayed unmatched. The CDR3 nucleotides read TGCGCCAGCAGCTTGGGATTAGCGGGAGCGTCCAATGAGCAGTTCTTC. Its translation is CASSLGLAGASNEQFF.

Only one count was recorded for this clone. This chain links TRBV27 with TRBJ2-1; tentative D call: TRBD1 (7 bases). This CDR3 is built from 14 residues. Germline CDR1 reads MNHEY; CDR2 reads SMNVEV (reference sequence). V lost 6 bases and J lost 8, with 17 bases in between. CDR3 DNA sequence: TGTGCCAGCAGGACCAGGGGGGTTTTGGATGAGCAGTTCTTC. Protein: CASRTRGVLDEQFF.

V gene TRBV7-2 combines with J gene TRBJ2-1; TRBD1 aligns across 10 bases. The germline CDR1 and CDR2 sequences are SGHTA and FQGNSA. V lost 5 bases and J lost 6; bases outside the gene matches: 4. The CDR3 sequence is 14 residues long. The CDR3 loop is CASSGTGVSNEQFF. CDR3 DNA sequence: TGTGCCAGCAGCGGGACAGGGGTGAGCAATGAGCAGTTCTTC.

This clone was seen only a few times. The J gene is TRBJ1-3, the V gene TRBV9; 7 bases align to TRBD1. CDR3 size: 16 residues. V trimming: 0 bases; J trimming: 0 bases; junction bases outside the gene matches: 3. Germline V gene lookup returns CDR1 SGDLS and CDR2 YYNGEE. CDR3 protein: CASSVGGQTSGNTIYF. CDR3 nucleotide sequence: TGTGCCAGCAGCGTAGGGGGACAGACCTCTGGAAACACCATATATTTT.

The V call is TRBV29-1, the J call TRBJ2-1, with 10 bases that match TRBD1. V trimming: 1 base; J trimming: 8 bases; junction bases outside the gene matches: 8. The CDR3 has 15 residues. Germline values: CDR1 SQVTM, CDR2 ANQGSEA. The CDR3 protein is CSVEGGDRGLDEQFF. The DNA for the CDR3 is TGCAGCGTTGAAGGAGGAGACAGGGGGCTGGATGAGCAGTTCTTC.

The rearrangement uses TRBV27 and TRBJ2-1; the match to TRBD1 covers 9 bases. Germline V lookup: CDR1 MNHEY, CDR2 SMNVEV (reference sequence). V lost 6 bases, J lost 8 bases, and 11 bases stayed unmatched. CDR3 length equals 15 residues. The CDR3 nucleotides read TGTGCCAGCAGCCGTTACGGGACAGGGTCGTATGAGCAGTTCTTC. It codes for CASSRYGTGSYEQFF.

The gene calls are TRBV7-2 and TRBJ1-1; perhaps TRBD1 as D (6 bases). CDR3 length: 14 amino acids. V lost 1 base and J lost 4, with 10 bases in between. CDR1 is SGHTA and CDR2 is FQGNSA in the germline V gene. Written as DNA, the CDR3 is TGTGCCAGCAGCTTAGTTTACAGGGTCACTGAAGCTTTCTTT. This encodes CASSLVYRVTEAFF.

The chain links TRBV5-4 to TRBJ1-3, with a weak D call TRBD1 (5 bases). This CDR3 comprises 15 residues. V was shortened by 1 base and J by 0 bases, with 8 bases between the two germline ends. Germline-derived CDR1 and CDR2 are SGHNT and YYREEE (reference sequence). CDR3 in amino acids: CASSLLGVSGNTIYF. The DNA of the CDR3 is TGTGCCAGCAGCTTGTTAGGGGTCTCTGGAAACACCATATATTTT.

The gene calls are TRBV21-1 and TRBJ2-6; the D segment call TRBD1 is taken from the table without a DNA check. TRBV21-1 is marked as a pseudogene. CDR3 size: 16 residues. CDR3: CASSKTGRSGANVLTF. CDR3 coding DNA: TGTGCCAGCAGCAAGACAGGACGCTCTGGGGCCAACGTCCTGACTTTC.

DNA of the CDR3: TGTGCCACCAGCTCCTCGGCCGAGGGAACTGAAGCTTTCTTT. Translated, it gives CATSSSAEGTEAFF. This chain joins TRBV15 and TRBJ1-1; no reliable D call. The V gene lost 5 bases and the J gene lost 5 bases, with 15 bases spanning the gap. Germline lookup yields CDR1 LNHNV and CDR2 YYDKDF (reference sequence). The CDR3 sequence is 14 residues long.

CDR3 nucleotides: TGTGCCAGCTCACCAATGGCGGGGAGCACAGATACGCAGTATTTT. Its translation: CASSPMAGSTDTQYF. The chain joins TRBV18 to TRBJ2-3; D possibly corresponds to TRBD2 (6 bases). The ends were cut back, 2 bases at V and 0 bases at J, with 9 bases in the middle. This CDR3 has 15 residues. CDR1 is KGHSH, CDR2 LQKENI, per germline. The variable domain in full, completed from reference TRBV18 and TRBJ2-3, reads NAGVMQNPRHLVRRRGQEARLRCSPMKGHSHVYWYRQLPEEGLKFMVYLQKENIIDESGMPKERFSAEFPKEGPSILRIQQVVRGDSAAYFCASSPMAGSTDTQYFGPGTRLTVL.

This clone appeared a few times. The chain employs TRBV4-3 and TRBJ1-2; tentative D call: TRBD1 (6 bases). V shed 3 bases and J shed 8 bases, with 22 bases lying between them. Germline V lookup: CDR1 LGHNA, CDR2 YSLEER. This CDR3 has 16 amino acids. The CDR3, as DNA: TGCGCCAGCAGCCACAGAGGACAGTCTCTCTCTCGGGGCTACACCTTC. Its protein product is CASSHRGQSLSRGYTF.

This chain joins TRBV6-5 and TRBJ1-1, with D possibly TRBD1 on 5 matching bases. This CDR3 has 13 amino acids. The germline V gene encodes CDR1 MNHEY and CDR2 SVGAGI. V was shortened by 6 bases and J by 10 bases, with 18 bases between the two germline ends. The CDR3 spells CASSPTDRTGAFF. CDR3 coding DNA: TGTGCCAGCAGCCCGACAGACCGCACGGGAGCTTTCTTT.

There are a few counts of this clone. The V call is TRBV7-8, the J call TRBJ1-6; 7 nucleotides agree with TRBD1. The CDR3 length is 15 residues. The trim removed 4 bases at V and 9 bases at J, leaving 9 bases unmatched. Germline CDR1 reads SGHVS; CDR2 reads FQNEAQ. In nucleotides, the CDR3 is TGTGCCAGCAGCTACGTGTCCCAGGGGGGTTCACCCCTCCACTTT. This gives the protein CASSYVSQGGSPLHF.

V usage is TRBV10-3 and J usage is TRBJ2-2, with TRBD1 as a possible D gene (5 bases). The V end was cut by 0 bases, the J end by 8 bases, with 10 bases between. The germline V gene encodes CDR1 ENHRY and CDR2 SYGVKD. The CDR3 loop spans 14 amino acids. DNA for the CDR3: TGTGCCATCAGTGAGTCGGGGCCGGAGGGGGAGCTGTTTTTT. Protein sequence: CAISESGPEGELFF.

The rearrangement links TRBV2 to TRBJ2-1; perhaps TRBD2 as D (6 bases). The germline CDR1 and CDR2 sequences are SNHLY and FYNNEI. The CDR3 extends over 12 amino acids. V was cut by 4 bases and J by 9 bases, with 10 bases left in between. The CDR3 here is CASSGGVFEQFF. Written as DNA, the CDR3 is TGTGCCAGCAGTGGGGGGGTCTTTGAGCAGTTCTTC.

In this sample, this clone turned up a few times. This chain connects TRBV1 to TRBJ2-3; TRBD2, the D gene given by the table, was not confirmed from the DNA. TRBV1 is deemed a pseudogene. CDR3 size: 17 residues. The CDR3, as DNA: TGCACCAGCAGCCAAGTGATGAGGGGGGGCCTCACAGATACGCAGTATTTT. Translating gives CTSSQVMRGGLTDTQYF.

V and J are TRBV19 and TRBJ2-2, with D perhaps matching TRBD1 (5 bases). The CDR3 extends over 15 amino acids. Germline V gene sequence: CDR1 LNHDA, CDR2 SQIVND (reference sequence). Trimming stripped 3 bases from V and 3 bases from J, with 11 bases between. The CDR3 nucleotides read TGTGCCAGTAGTATGGACATAAAGGACACCGGGGAGCTGTTTTTT. This encodes CASSMDIKDTGELFF. The full variable domain, rest sourced from reference TRBV19 and TRBJ2-2, is DGGITQSPKYLFRKEGQNVTLSCEQNLNHDAMYWYRQDPGQGLRLIYYSQIVNDFQKGDIAEGYSVSREKKESFPLTVTSAQKNPTAFYLCASSMDIKDTGELFFGEGSRLTVL.

This sequence joins TRBV19 and TRBJ1-6, with 11 bases matching TRBD1. There are 16 residues in the CDR3. Germline lookup yields CDR1 LNHDA and CDR2 SQIVND (reference sequence). Losses at the gene ends were 5 bases for V and 7 bases for J; bases not matched to a gene: 7. CDR3 protein: CASSVRDRGANSPLHF. In DNA form, the CDR3 reads TGTGCCAGTAGTGTCCGGGACAGGGGGGCGAATTCACCCCTCCACTTT.

CDR3 sequence (DNA): TGTGCCACCAGCAGAGATATAGCGGGGAGCTCCTACAATGAGCAGTTCTTC. It translates to CATSRDIAGSSYNEQFF. This rearrangement joins TRBV15 to TRBJ2-1; TRBD2 aligns across 8 bases. CDR3 length equals 17 residues. V lost 0 bases and J lost 0; bases outside the gene matches: 4. The germline CDR1 and CDR2 sequences are LNHNV and YYDKDF (reference sequence).

On this clone itself: This CDR3 is also generated by other DNA sequences in the sample. V and J are TRBV28 and TRBJ2-7; perhaps TRBD1 as D (6 bases). The CDR3 totals 13 residues. V was pared by 2 bases and J by 1 base, with 6 bases between. The V gene's germline CDR1 is MDHEN and CDR2 SYDVKM. CDR3 sequence reads: CASSLGQSYEQYF. The CDR3 bases are TGTGCCAGCAGTTTAGGACAGTCCTACGAGCAGTACTTC.

The J gene is TRBJ2-7, the V gene TRBV7-2, with TRBD1 as a possible D gene (5 bases). The CDR3 is 13 residues long. V was trimmed by 5 bases and J by 6 bases, leaving 14 bases between them. The germline CDR1 and CDR2 sequences are SGHTA and FQGNSA. The CDR3 DNA reads TGTGCCAGCAGCCTCCAAGGGGAATCCGAGCAGTACGTC. Translated, it gives CASSLQGESEQYV.

J is TRBJ1-3 and V is TRBV6-5; 7 bases agree with TRBD1. Germline V gene sequence: CDR1 MNHEY, CDR2 SVGAGI. The CDR3 totals 13 residues. The J segment lost 3 bases and the V segment lost 8 bases, leaving 4 bases of the junction unmatched. DNA of the CDR3: TGTGCCAGCGCTCCAGGGGGTGGAAACACCATATATTTT. It encodes CASAPGGGNTIYF.